These 20 T cell receptor beta chains originate from one sample sequenced in a study of beta chain features in type 1 diabetes. The sequenced template was cDNA made from the entire isolated RNA. Assay used: immunoSEQ multiplex PCR; TCRdb lists only in-frame clones, some missing. The sample contains about 360,000 clones, roughly 13% of which appear only once. What was sequenced was naive CD4+ T cells from blood. All receptors derive from a man between 18 and 29 years old in good health.

The V and J genes are TRBV5-1 and TRBJ1-1; 8 positions match TRBD1. The CDR3 length is 16 residues. Germline lookup yields CDR1 SGHRS and CDR2 YFSETQ. Losses at the gene ends were 4 bases for V and 4 bases for J; bases not matched to a gene: 12. In DNA form, the CDR3 reads TGCGCCAGCAGCAGGAGACAGGGGATGTTGGGCACTGAAGCTTTCTTT. Translating it yields CASSRRQGMLGTEAFF.

This clone was detected only a few times. The V call is TRBV5-1, the J call TRBJ2-7; D uncertain. The germline gives CDR1 SGHRS, CDR2 YFSETQ. The CDR3 runs to 13 residues. V was cut by 0 bases and J by 0 bases, with 4 bases left in between. CDR3 residues: CASSLGSSYEQYF. The CDR3 DNA follows: TGCGCCAGCAGCTTGGGCAGCTCCTACGAGCAGTACTTC.

The chain recombines TRBV5-1 with TRBJ2-5; 7 bases line up with TRBD1. Germline lookup yields CDR1 SGHRS and CDR2 YFSETQ. Germline trimming cut 2 bases from V and 2 bases from J; bases unmatched to any gene: 3. The CDR3 consists of 14 residues. Here the CDR3 DNA reads TGCGCCAGCAGCTTTGGGACAGCTCAAGAGACCCAGTACTTC. Encoded protein: CASSFGTAQETQYF.

The genes are TRBV6-5 and TRBJ2-3; D uncertain. V was pared by 7 bases and J by 2 bases, with 10 bases between. The germline CDR1 and CDR2 sequences are MNHEY and SVGAGI. The CDR3 totals 13 residues. The CDR3 DNA reads as TGTGCCAGCAAGAACAAAAACACAGATACGCAGTATTTT. It encodes CASKNKNTDTQYF.

This clone was detected a few times. CDR3 protein: CASSPDRGLDEQYF. The CDR3 DNA sequence: TGTGCCAGTAGTCCCGACAGGGGGCTCGACGAGCAGTACTTC. This chain connects TRBV19 to TRBJ2-7; TRBD1 matches 10 bases. Germline V gene lookup returns CDR1 LNHDA and CDR2 SQIVND (reference sequence). The CDR3 loop spans 14 amino acids. V lost 5 bases and J lost 5; bases outside the gene matches: 6.

This clone was detected only a few times. The chain couples TRBV7-3 to TRBJ1-1; weak D call: TRBD1 (5 bases). Deletions cut 5 bases from V and 5 bases from J, with 12 bases between. CDR3 length: 13 amino acids. In germline, CDR1 is SGHTA, CDR2 FQGTGA. The CDR3 DNA is TGTGCCAGCAGCCCCCCTGGGGGGACTGAAGCTTTCTTT. It is translated as CASSPPGGTEAFF.

This clone was recorded a few times. The V call is TRBV25-1, the J call TRBJ2-1; tentatively, D is TRBD2 (6 bases). CDR1 is MGHDK and CDR2 is SYGVNS in the germline V gene. The CDR3 is 16 residues long. Trimming took off 0 bases at V and 0 bases at J, with 9 bases between the two ends. CDR3 protein: CASSEYRRGSYNEQFF. As DNA, the CDR3 is TGTGCCAGCAGTGAATATCGGAGGGGCTCCTACAATGAGCAGTTCTTC.

The V gene is TRBV20-1, the J gene TRBJ1-2; no clear D gene. With 8 bases removed from V and 5 bases from J, the gap between germline ends came to 12 bases. This CDR3 spans 11 amino acids. The germline CDR1 and CDR2 sequences are DFQATT and SNEGSKA (reference sequence). CDR3 in amino acids: CSLRIWYGYTF. The CDR3 DNA reads TGCAGTCTACGTATTTGGTATGGCTACACCTTC.

This clone was counted only a few times. The CDR3 is CSVGPPGGTEAFF. CDR3 nucleotide sequence: TGCAGCGTTGGGCCGCCAGGGGGGACTGAAGCTTTCTTT. This sequence joins TRBV29-1 and TRBJ1-1; TRBD1 matches at 7 bases. The CDR3 covers 13 residues. V lost 4 bases and J lost 5; bases outside the gene matches: 7. The germline V gene has CDR1 SQVTM and CDR2 ANQGSEA.

The V and J genes are TRBV30 and TRBJ2-3; 10 positions match TRBD2. V trimming: 0 bases; J trimming: 6 bases; junction bases outside the gene matches: 6. This CDR3 region has 15 residues. The germline V gene has CDR1 GTSNPN and CDR2 SVGIG (reference sequence). This CDR3 reads CAWSVGLAAADTQYF. The DNA of the CDR3 is TGTGCCTGGAGTGTTGGACTAGCGGCAGCGGATACGCAGTATTTT.

The table lists this clone with a few counts. This chain connects TRBV21-1 to TRBJ2-3; the table's D call TRBD1 went unverified against the DNA. TRBV21-1 is a pseudogene locus. The CDR3 is made up of 16 amino acids. DNA for the CDR3: TGTGCCAGCAGCGCGTTACAGGAATTTAGCACAGATACGCAGTATTTT. It translates to CASSALQEFSTDTQYF.

This clone showed up just a few times. The gene calls are TRBV19 and TRBJ2-1; TRBD1 might be the D (6 bases). The germline V gene has CDR1 LNHDA and CDR2 SQIVND (reference sequence). Trimming took off 10 bases at V and 6 bases at J, with 13 bases between the two ends. The CDR3 is made up of 12 amino acids. This CDR3 reads CATFRGPNEQFF. The CDR3 bases are TGTGCCACGTTCAGGGGTCCCAATGAGCAGTTCTTC.

This clone was observed a few times. The chain combines TRBV7-9 with TRBJ2-7; maybe TRBD1 (5 bases). Per germline, CDR1 SEHNR and CDR2 FQNEAQ (reference sequence). The V gene lost 1 base and the J gene lost 4 bases, with 14 bases spanning the gap. CDR3 length: 15 residues. The CDR3 DNA reads TGTGCCAGCAGCTTAGGTGCAGGGATCGGGTACGAGCAGTACTTC. Amino acid sequence: CASSLGAGIGYEQYF.

The V gene is TRBV19, the J gene TRBJ2-7, with 9 bases aligning to TRBD2. This CDR3 comprises 16 residues. Germline V gene lookup returns CDR1 LNHDA and CDR2 SQIVND (reference sequence). J lost 5 bases, V lost 5 bases, and 13 bases had no gene match. The CDR3: CASSPFGGRASDEQYF. The CDR3 DNA is TGTGCCAGTAGTCCATTTGGCGGGAGGGCCTCGGACGAGCAGTACTTC.

This clone came up a few times. The chain employs TRBV5-1 and TRBJ2-7, with TRBD1 identical over 12 bases. The CDR3 loop spans 15 amino acids. The ends lost 4 bases at V and 3 bases at J; junction bases unmatched: 5. Per germline, CDR1 SGHRS and CDR2 YFSETQ. CDR3 protein: CASSEGQGAFYEQYF. In DNA form, the CDR3 reads TGCGCCAGCAGCGAGGGACAGGGGGCCTTCTACGAGCAGTACTTC. The full variable domain, its missing parts supplied by reference TRBV5-1 and TRBJ2-7, is KAGVTQTPRYLIKTRGQQVTLSCSPISGHRSVSWYQQTPGQGLQFLFEYFSETQRNKGNFPGRFSGRQFSNSRSEMNVSTLELGDSALYLCASSEGQGAFYEQYFGPGTRLTVT.

This clone was observed at least ten times. The genes are TRBV30 and TRBJ1-1; no clear D. The V gene's germline CDR1 is GTSNPN and CDR2 SVGIG (reference sequence). V lost 5 bases and J lost 3, with 10 bases in between. The CDR3 extends over 12 amino acids. CDR3 protein: CAWVQSYTEAFF. CDR3 sequence (DNA): TGTGCCTGGGTACAAAGTTACACTGAAGCTTTCTTT.

This clone was seen only a few times. The chain combines TRBV6-5 with TRBJ2-1; no reliable D call. The CDR3 sequence is 11 residues long. Germline assignment: CDR1 MNHEY and CDR2 SVGAGI. V was shortened by 2 bases and J by 12 bases, with 8 bases between the two germline ends. CDR3 sequence (DNA): TGTGCCAGCAGTTACACCGAGAGGCAGTTCTTC. Its translation is CASSYTERQFF.

This clone was observed a handful of times. The J gene is TRBJ2-1, the V gene TRBV7-8, with TRBD2 matching over 9 bases. This CDR3 has 17 residues. Germline V gives CDR1 SGHVS, CDR2 FQNEAQ. The V segment lost 1 base and the J segment 9 bases; nucleotides outside the gene matches: 13. CDR3 in amino acids: CASSLGAWREGRSEQFF. Here the CDR3 DNA reads TGTGCCAGCAGCTTAGGGGCCTGGCGGGAGGGCCGTAGTGAGCAGTTCTTC.

This clone has more than one count but fewer than ten. V gene TRBV28 combines with J gene TRBJ2-7; D might be TRBD1 (6 bases). Trimming shortened V by 8 bases and J by 0 bases, and 8 bases separated the two germline ends. The V gene's germline CDR1 is MDHEN and CDR2 SYDVKM. The CDR3 has 12 residues. Here the CDR3 reads CASQGRSYEQYF. In DNA form, the CDR3 reads TGTGCCAGCCAGGGGCGCTCCTACGAGCAGTACTTC. Drawing the rest from reference TRBV28 and TRBJ2-7, the complete variable domain is DVKVTQSSRYLVKRTGEKVFLECVQDMDHENMFWYRQDPGLGLRLIYFSYDVKMKEKGDIPEGYSVSREKKERFSLILESASTNQTSMYLCASQGRSYEQYFGPGTRLTVT.

This chain joins TRBV6-5 and TRBJ2-7, with TRBD1 matching 9 bases. Germline assignment: CDR1 MNHEY and CDR2 SVGAGI. This CDR3 contains 15 residues. The V segment lost 6 bases and the J segment 2 bases; nucleotides outside the gene matches: 8. CDR3: CASRPGTGLTYEQYF. The CDR3 DNA reads as TGTGCCAGCAGGCCCGGGACAGGGCTTACCTACGAGCAGTACTTC.